This is a list of T cell receptor beta chains from one sample in a study of radiotherapy plus CTLA-4 blockade in lung cancer. Libraries were prepared by immunoSEQ multiplex PCR; TCRdb keeps only in-frame clonotypes and omits some of them. There are roughly 59,000 clones in the sample; 72% occur only once, and approximately 8.3% lies in the top ten. Material: peripheral blood, obtained from a patient treated with radiotherapy plus ipilimumab. The source is a human donor with non-small cell lung cancer whose response to radiotherapy plus ipilimumab could not be evaluated. The CDR3 runs from the conserved cysteine through the conserved F or W. D genes are given only for firm matches. Some rows have no size entry. The others give once, few or many, or a class for an expanded clone.

-	-	TRBV7-8	TRBJ1-2	TGTGCCAGCAGCCGACAGGCCGACAGTAACTATGGCTACACCTTC	CASSRQADSNYGYTF
TRBD2	-	TRBV9	TRBJ2-2	TGTGCCAGCAGCGTAGTGGCGGGGGGCCCCGGGGAGCTGTTTTTT	CASSVVAGGPGELFF
-	-	TRBV5-5	TRBJ2-7	TGTGCCAGCAGCTTGGCGCCACCAGGCACCTACGAGCAGTACTTC	CASSLAPPGTYEQYF
-	-	TRBV7-9	TRBJ2-3	TGTGCCAGCAGCTTAGAGGTTGGGAGACCAGCAGATACGCAGTATTTT	CASSLEVGRPADTQYF
-	-	TRBV11-1	TRBJ1-5	TGTGCCAGCAGCCTTGACAGGTCCAATCAGCCCCAGCATTTT	CASSLDRSNQPQHF
TRBD2	-	TRBV6-1	TRBJ2-7	TGTGCCAGCAGTGGGCGGACTAGCGGGGGGGCCCTCGAGCAGTACTTC	CASSGRTSGGALEQYF
TRBD1	-	TRBV6-1	TRBJ2-7	TGTGCCAGCCAGACCGGGACAGGGAGTTTATACGAGCAGTACTTC	CASQTGTGSLYEQYF
-	once	TRBV6-1	TRBJ1-1	TGTGCCAGCAGTGAACCAGGGTCGAACACTGAAGCTTTCTTT	CASSEPGSNTEAFF
TRBD2	-	TRBV10-2	TRBJ2-7	TGCGCCAGCGTGCTAGCGGGTGAGTCCTACGAGCAGTACTTC	CASVLAGESYEQYF
TRBD2	-	TRBV15	TRBJ2-5	TGTGCCACCAGCAGAGATCAAGGACTAGCGGACTTCCAAGAGACCCAGTACTTC	CATSRDQGLADFQETQYF
-	-	TRBV18	TRBJ2-5	TGTGCCAGCTCACCAGCGACTCGGGAGACCCAGTACTTC	CASSPATRETQYF
-	-	TRBV28	TRBJ1-1	TGTGCCAGCAGTTGGCCGGGTTTCGCGGGGAACACTGAAGCTTTCTTT	CASSWPGFAGNTEAFF
TRBD2	once	TRBV5-1	TRBJ2-2	TGCGCCAGCAGCCCGCCTGACGGGCGGGAGTTCACCGGGGAGCTGTTTTTT	CASSPPDGREFTGELFF
-	-	TRBV6-1	TRBJ1-4	TGTGCCAGCAGTGAACAAGGGGGAAAGTATGAAAAACTGTTTTTT	CASSEQGGKYEKLFF
TRBD1	-	TRBV30	TRBJ1-5	TGTGCCTGGACCGACCCGACAGGGTTTCAGCCCCAGCATTTT	CAWTDPTGFQPQHF
TRBD1	few	TRBV7-9	TRBJ1-2	TGTGCCAGCAGCCGACAGGGGGCCTATGGCTACACCTTC	CASSRQGAYGYTF
TRBD1	-	TRBV9	TRBJ1-4	TGTGCCAGCAGCGCACGACAGGGGGTGGATGCAACTAATGAAAAACTGTTTTTT	CASSARQGVDATNEKLFF
TRBD1	-	TRBV27	TRBJ1-5	TGTGCCAGCAGCGATACAGGGGATACCCAGCCCCAGCATTTT	CASSDTGDTQPQHF
TRBD1	-	TRBV5-8	TRBJ1-5	TGTGCCAGCAGCGGGGGGACAGCTTATAGCAATCAGCCCCAGCATTTT	CASSGGTAYSNQPQHF
-	-	TRBV5-5	TRBJ2-2	TGTGCCAGCAGCTTACCCAGGCCCGGGGAGCTGTTTTTT	CASSLPRPGELFF